The 30 T cell receptor beta chains reported below all come from one sample, sequenced in a study of blood T cell repertoires in COVID-19. Here immunoSEQ multiplex PCR was the method, and the copy in TCRdb shows in-frame clones only, minus some. The sample includes about 270,000 clones, around 84% of them seen just once. Sequences were obtained from PBMCs or T cells enriched from blood (not recorded which). The receptors shown here come from a man aged 18 to 29 who had recovered from COVID-19.

About this clone itself: Other DNA sequences from this sample encode an identical CDR3 as well. The genes are TRBV19 and TRBJ2-7, with unresolved D. The V gene lost 6 bases and the J gene lost 0 bases, with 3 bases spanning the gap. Per germline, CDR1 LNHDA and CDR2 SQIVND (reference sequence). The CDR3 spans 11 residues. The CDR3 protein is CASRSSYEQYF. Written as DNA, the CDR3 is TGTGCCAGTAGGAGCTCCTACGAGCAGTACTTC.

The chain couples TRBV28 to TRBJ1-5, with D tentatively TRBD1 (6 bases). The CDR3 consists of 13 residues. Germline lookup yields CDR1 MDHEN and CDR2 SYDVKM. V was trimmed by 6 bases and J by 7 bases, leaving 13 bases between them. CDR3 coding DNA: TGTGCCAGCAGCACAGGGTACGGGCAGCCCCAGCATTTT. Protein sequence: CASSTGYGQPQHF.

At least ten counts were recorded for this clone. V and J are TRBV9 and TRBJ1-6; TRBD1 is a possible D gene (5 bases). From germline, CDR1 is SGDLS and CDR2 YYNGEE. The CDR3 extends over 16 amino acids. V lost 3 bases and J lost 5, with 15 bases in between. The CDR3, as DNA: TGTGCCAGCAGCGATACCGGGACTCTAAATAATTCACCCCTCCACTTT. It codes for CASSDTGTLNNSPLHF.

Details on this clone: Other DNA sequences in this specimen translate into the identical CDR3. The V and J genes are TRBV12-3 or TRBV12-4 and TRBJ1-2; possible D gene TRBD1, 5 bases. The ends were cut back, 1 base at V and 8 bases at J, with 11 bases in the middle. The CDR3 runs 13 residues. CDR3 nucleotide sequence: TGTGCCAGCAGTTTAGGGCAGGGAGGCGGCTACACCTTC. Protein sequence: CASSLGQGGGYTF.

The chain has TRBV18 and TRBJ1-5, with D unclear. Germline CDR1 is KGHSH and CDR2 is LQKENI. The CDR3 spans 15 residues. Trimming took off 3 bases at V and 0 bases at J, with 9 bases between the two ends. The CDR3 loop reads CASSPVADSNQPQHF. In DNA form, the CDR3 reads TGTGCCAGCTCACCCGTCGCGGATAGCAATCAGCCCCAGCATTTT.

CDR3 region: CASSQDGGPRGRETQYF. The CDR3 region has the DNA TGTGCCAGCAGCCAAGACGGGGGACCCCGGGGGAGGGAGACCCAGTACTTC. The chain joins TRBV3-1 (or the pseudogene TRBV3-2) to TRBJ2-5; D is possibly TRBD2 (6 bases). Trimming left V 0 bases short and J 5 bases short, with 19 bases between. Germline lookup yields CDR1 LGHDT and CDR2 YNNKEL (reference sequence). The CDR3 covers 17 residues.

The chain is built from TRBV30 and TRBJ2-1, with a possible D match to TRBD2 (5 bases). This CDR3 is 15 amino acids long. Trimming pared 0 bases from V and 9 bases from J, leaving 18 bases between. Germline loops: CDR1 GTSNPN, CDR2 SVGIG (reference sequence). The CDR3 region has the DNA TGTGCCTGGAGTGTTGGAATAGCGATACGAGGTGAGCAGTTCTTC. As protein: CAWSVGIAIRGEQFF.

V gene TRBV2 combines with J gene TRBJ1-5, with D possibly matching TRBD1 (5 bases). This CDR3 region has 15 residues. The germline CDR1 and CDR2 sequences are SNHLY and FYNNEI. Trimming took 4 bases from V and 2 from J, leaving 12 bases between them. The DNA of the CDR3 is TGTGCCAGCAGTGGCGTAGGGGCCGGCAATCAGCCCCAGCATTTT. It codes for CASSGVGAGNQPQHF.

The chain carries TRBV6-5 and TRBJ2-7; possible D gene TRBD1, 7 bases. CDR1 is MNHEY and CDR2 is SVGAGI in the germline V gene. V gave up 2 bases and J gave up 5 bases, with 16 bases separating them. The CDR3 is 15 amino acids. The CDR3 region is CASSYATGRNDEQYF. The CDR3 DNA follows: TGTGCCAGCAGTTACGCGACAGGGAGGAACGACGAGCAGTACTTC.

Written as DNA, the CDR3 is TGTGCCAGCAGCTCCTCGACTAGCGGGAGCTCAGTGTTCTTC. Translating gives CASSSSTSGSSVFF. V and J are TRBV7-3 and TRBJ2-1; 12 positions agree with TRBD2. The length of the CDR3 is 14 residues. CDR1 and CDR2 from the germline V gene are SGHTA and FQGTGA. V lost 4 bases, J lost 15 bases, and 10 bases stayed unmatched.

V and J are TRBV19 and TRBJ1-2, with a weak D call TRBD1 (5 bases). CDR1 is LNHDA, CDR2 SQIVND, per germline (reference sequence). The CDR3 totals 15 residues. The V end was cut by 5 bases, the J end by 6 bases, with 19 bases between. CDR3 in amino acids: CASSDLSQGWDGYTF. The CDR3 bases are TGTGCCAGTAGTGATCTGTCTCAGGGTTGGGATGGCTACACCTTC.

This sequence joins TRBV14 and TRBJ2-7, with 8 bases lining up with TRBD2. This CDR3 has 18 amino acids. V was pared by 5 bases and J by 4 bases, with 19 bases of the junction left unmatched. The germline CDR1 and CDR2 sequences are SGHDN and FVKESK. CDR3 nucleotides: TGTGCCAGCAGCTCAAACGAAATCCGGGGGGGCCGGGAGTACGAGCAGTACTTC. It translates to CASSSNEIRGGREYEQYF.

The chain is built from TRBV27 and TRBJ1-5; no reliable D call. V gave up 4 bases and J gave up 9 bases, with 16 bases separating them. Germline assignment: CDR1 MNHEY and CDR2 SMNVEV (reference sequence). This CDR3 has 14 residues. CDR3 protein: CASSSLSRGWPQHF. Written as DNA, the CDR3 is TGTGCCAGCAGTTCCCTCTCACGAGGATGGCCCCAGCATTTT.

This clone occurred many times. The chain combines TRBV2 with TRBJ1-5; the match to TRBD1 covers 7 bases. The CDR3 loop spans 15 amino acids. V was clipped by 3 bases and J by 5 bases; unmatched bases: 7. The germline V gene has CDR1 SNHLY and CDR2 FYNNEI. This CDR3 is CASSDRDSGDQPQHF. CDR3 nucleotides: TGTGCCAGCAGTGACCGGGACAGTGGGGATCAGCCCCAGCATTTT.

The chain is built from TRBV4-1 and TRBJ1-5; D not resolved. Germline V CDR1 and CDR2: MGHRA, YSYEKL. The CDR3 length is 17 residues. V was clipped by 0 bases and J by 0 bases, with 12 bases between them. The DNA for the CDR3 is TGCGCCAGCAGCCAAGATCCAGGAACTTTTAGCAATCAGCCCCAGCATTTT. Translated, it gives CASSQDPGTFSNQPQHF.

The V gene is TRBV10-3, the J gene TRBJ2-7; the match to TRBD2 covers 9 bases. CDR3 size: 15 residues. The junction had 10 bases not matched to a gene; V was cut back by 4 bases and J by 6 bases. The germline CDR1 and CDR2 sequences are ENHRY and SYGVKD. The CDR3 region is CAISGKRGDQREQYF. The CDR3 nucleotides are TGTGCCATCAGTGGCAAGCGGGGGGACCAGCGCGAGCAGTACTTC.

The gene calls are TRBV5-1 and TRBJ2-5, with a possible D match to TRBD2 (6 bases). Germline-derived CDR1 and CDR2 are SGHRS and YFSETQ. CDR3 size: 14 residues. V gave up 4 bases and J gave up 7 bases, with 17 bases separating them. The CDR3: CASSRSGVVGTQYF. The CDR3 nucleotides read TGCGCCAGCAGCAGGTCGGGAGTCGTTGGGACCCAGTACTTC.

The CDR3 DNA sequence: TGTGCCAGCAGTTTCCCGGGACAACACACCGGGGAGCTGTTTTTT. It specifies CASSFPGQHTGELFF. This chain uses TRBV28 with TRBJ2-2; TRBD1 might be the D (6 bases). The ends were cut back, 3 bases at V and 3 bases at J, with 11 bases in the middle. The CDR3 runs to 15 residues. The germline V gene encodes CDR1 MDHEN and CDR2 SYDVKM.

As to this clone: The junction shows a germline mismatch at one end, possibly a read error. The chain recombines TRBV15 with TRBJ2-5; D unclear. The CDR3 is made up of 14 amino acids. Per germline, CDR1 LNHNV and CDR2 YYDKDF (reference sequence). The CDR3 region has the DNA TGTGCCACCAGCAGACCAACGAACCAAGAGATCCAGTACTTC. Its protein is CATSRPTNQEIQYF.

This clone was found a few times. The J gene is TRBJ2-2, the V gene TRBV7-9, with 9 bases that match TRBD2. Germline loops: CDR1 SEHNR, CDR2 FQNEAQ (reference sequence). The CDR3 totals 17 residues. J was trimmed by 4 bases and V by 1 base; bases with no gene match: 7. The CDR3 is CASSLVVSGRITGELFF. The CDR3 region has the DNA TGTGCCAGCAGCTTAGTTGTTAGCGGGAGAATCACCGGGGAGCTGTTTTTT.

The chain has TRBV7-9 and TRBJ2-3; no definite D call. The CDR3 length is 11 residues. With 5 bases removed from V and 9 bases from J, the gap between germline ends came to 9 bases. Germline loops: CDR1 SEHNR, CDR2 FQNEAQ (reference sequence). The CDR3 DNA is TGTGCCAGCAGCACAAGTGTAACGCAGTATTTT. Its translation: CASSTSVTQYF.

This rearrangement joins TRBV11-2 to TRBJ2-2, with D maybe TRBD2 (6 bases). CDR1 and CDR2 (germline): SGHAT, FQNNGV. The CDR3 spans 17 residues. Trimming stripped 5 bases from V and 1 base from J, with 17 bases between. CDR3 DNA: TGTGCCAGCAGCATAATTGGTCTAGCGAGGAACACCGGGGAGCTGTTTTTT. Amino acid sequence: CASSIIGLARNTGELFF.

The chain joins TRBV23-1 to TRBJ1-2; D is possibly TRBD1 (5 bases). TRBV23-1 falls under the ORF class, with uncertain function. The length of the CDR3 is 12 residues. In DNA, the CDR3 is TGCGTAACAGTTTCGACAGACTATGGCTACACCTTC. This codes for CVTVSTDYGYTF.

This chain links TRBV10-3 with TRBJ1-1, with TRBD1 matching over 9 bases. The germline gives CDR1 ENHRY, CDR2 SYGVKD. The CDR3 spans 14 residues. J was trimmed by 5 bases and V by 5 bases; bases with no gene match: 6. The CDR3 sequence is CAISKQGAGTEAFF. CDR3 nucleotides: TGTGCCATCAGTAAACAGGGGGCAGGGACTGAAGCTTTCTTT.

This clone turned up a few times. The chain couples TRBV7-8 to TRBJ1-5, with TRBD1 matching 8 bases. After removal of 3 bases from V and 7 bases from J, the junction contained 5 bases not matched to a gene. There are 14 residues in the CDR3. Germline lookup yields CDR1 SGHVS and CDR2 FQNEAQ. The CDR3 DNA reads as TGTGCCAGCAGCTTGGACAGGGCCGGCCAGCCCCAGCATTTT. Translation gives CASSLDRAGQPQHF.

The chain links TRBV7-9 to TRBJ2-2; TRBD1 might be the D (5 bases). V dropped 6 bases and J dropped 9 bases, with 11 bases sitting between them. The CDR3 totals 12 residues. The germline V gene encodes CDR1 SEHNR and CDR2 FQNEAQ (reference sequence). This chain's CDR3 is CASSSGIRELFF. Written as DNA, the CDR3 is TGTGCCAGCAGTTCAGGGATTAGGGAGCTGTTTTTT.

The chain recombines TRBV4-1 with TRBJ2-3; no reliable D call. This CDR3 region has 14 residues. The germline V and J ends were trimmed by 5 bases and 3 bases, with 12 bases remaining between them. Per germline, CDR1 MGHRA and CDR2 YSYEKL. The CDR3 spells CASSSPGRTDTQYF. For the CDR3, the DNA is TGCGCCAGCAGCTCCCCTGGGCGAACAGATACGCAGTATTTT.

The chain combines TRBV27 with TRBJ2-4; 8 nucleotides match TRBD1. Per germline, CDR1 MNHEY and CDR2 SMNVEV (reference sequence). J was trimmed by 9 bases and V by 0 bases; bases with no gene match: 13. The CDR3 contains 17 residues. The CDR3 is CASSLSTFPGGEGIQYF. The DNA for the CDR3 is TGTGCCAGCAGTTTATCGACATTTCCAGGGGGCGAGGGCATTCAGTACTTC.

V and J are TRBV27 and TRBJ2-1; 7 positions agree with TRBD1. Germline V gene lookup returns CDR1 MNHEY and CDR2 SMNVEV (reference sequence). Trimming took 3 bases from V and 2 from J; bases not matched to a gene: 4. The CDR3 has 15 amino acids. The CDR3 DNA reads as TGTGCCAGCAGTTTCGCAGGGGGAGCCTACAATGAGCAGTTCTTC. Protein sequence: CASSFAGGAYNEQFF.

This clone is a singleton in its sample. The rearrangement joins TRBV19 to TRBJ1-1; 11 nucleotides match TRBD1. The CDR3 spans 16 residues. The V gene end was trimmed by 1 base and the J gene end by 4 bases; junction bases not matched to a gene: 5. Germline CDR1 reads LNHDA; CDR2 reads SQIVND (reference sequence). CDR3 DNA sequence: TGTGCCAGTAGTATAGGTGGGACAGGGGGTCTCACTGAAGCTTTCTTT. It encodes CASSIGGTGGLTEAFF.